This T cell receptor (beta chain) was identified in a study of blood T cell repertoires in COVID-19. Two negative PCRs, clearance, or symptom resolution characterized the recovered Cohort 3 donors. Original data processing: Estimated nucleated cell counts came from reference gene primer amplification. Repertoires were generated with immunoSEQ multiplex PCR, while TCRdb's copy carries only in-frame clones and drops some. From that table come the V and J calls and clone size; the DNA was used to work out D and trimming. This sample carries about 210,000 clones, around four fifths of them seen once, and the ten largest clones take around 8.8%. The germline gives CDR1 LGHNT, CDR2 FRNRAP. Trimming pared 2 bases from V and 2 bases from J, leaving 6 bases between. This CDR3 is built from 13 residues.

This sequence joins TRBV12-5 and TRBJ1-1; no firm D call. This sequence was found in a man aged 40-50 years who had recovered from COVID-19. The sample consisted of PBMCs or T cells enriched from blood (not recorded which). The CDR3 here is CASGLNRNTEAFF. The CDR3, as DNA: TGTGCTAGTGGTTTGAACAGAAACACTGAAGCTTTCTTT. The full variable domain, its missing parts supplied by reference TRBV12-5 and TRBJ1-1, is DARVTQTPRHKVTEMGQEVTMRCQPILGHNTVFWYRQTMMQGLELLAYFRNRAPLDDSGMPKDRFSAEMPDATLATLKIQPSEPRDSAVYFCASGLNRNTEAFFGQGTRLTVV.